The entry below gives a single TCR beta chain sequence along with its context. Its antigen remains undetermined. No base quality information exists; no much larger clone differs at one position. This record comes from a study of T cell responses to AZD1222 COVID-19 vaccine (dated by TCRdb to the early 2020s). Context from the whole study: Because spike-specific TCR depth and breadth did not differ between the two schedules, AZD1222 recipients who got a second dose at roughly 4 weeks were pooled with those who got a second dose at roughly 12 weeks. Trial participants were enrolled by age into 18-55, 56-69 and 70-plus year subgroups, with about 150, 28 and 57 TCR-sequenced participants respectively. A total of 230 or so trial participants underwent TCR sequencing, of whom about 200 received two doses of AZD1222 and around 26 received two doses of the MenACWY control vaccine. On the study overall, not on this receptor specifically: Because no samples from the day 14 peak response were available, repertoires could be characterized only after the peak T cell response. Participants were mostly white British and included more females than males, and it was suggested by the authors that clonal diversity may have been underestimated. The 56-69-year group was small, and its depth increase did not reach significance, likely because of low power. The whole spike protein was spanned by vaccine-associated CD4 TCRs, and dominant responses were seen in regions 160-218 and 743-854. Reportedly, close to half of the unique spike-specific TCRs recognized epitopes lying outside the regions that are mutated in the B.1.351 and B.1.1.7 variants. After two AZD1222 doses, both the breadth and the depth of spike-specific TCRs were significantly higher than at day 0 and than in MenACWY recipients. Conclusions about previously exposed vaccinees are limited because only six or seven AZD1222 recipients were SARS-CoV-2 seropositive at baseline.

The CDR3 regions of human TCRbeta chains were analyzed by immunosequencing. The authors' pipeline ran thus. TCRs in the repertoires were matched against a reference library of SARS-CoV-2-specific TCRs that had been generated with the MIRA antigen-specificity platform. Breadth was defined as the fraction of unique TCRs that were SARS-CoV-2-associated. Depth was defined as the fraction of total T cells that were SARS-CoV-2-associated. Using the MIRA data, every spike-specific TCR was mapped to the spike region that the TCR reacted to and assigned to either a CD4 or a CD8 class. Log10-transformed breadth and depth values were compared by one-way ANOVA with Sidak's multiple comparisons tests. Here the immuneACCESS table is served through TCRdb, limited to in-frame sequences with V and J called. Missing clones are a known gap in these copies; in checked studies unresolved V genes cover under half, and the rest lacks a known reason. V and J calls plus clone size are reproduced from that table; the DNA served to infer D and trimming. For this sample there are over 100,000 clones; roughly 92% appear just once. The biggest ten clones account for over 1.5% of the sample.

The time point tag for this specimen amounts to: baseline before first vaccination. The vaccinee samples were drawn from two UK trials, COV001 and COV002, one of which was a single-blind randomized controlled phase 2/3 trial testing AZD1222 (ChAdOx1 nCoV-19) in healthy adults. For TCRbeta chain sequencing, PBMC samples were collected from trial participants at day 0 and at day 28 after the second dose. According to the germline V gene (reference sequence), CDR1 reads SGHNT and CDR2 reads YYREEE. The junction shows trimming of 0 bases on V and 7 bases on J, plus 8 bases between the germline ends. The CDR3 has 13 amino acids, counting the end cysteine and phenylalanine. Only the CDR3 DNA is retained, 39 bases long and in frame from the first base.

The specimen comprised peripheral blood, sampled on day 0 of AZD1222 vaccination. The chain couples TRBV5-4 to TRBJ1-5, with a weak D call of TRBD1 (5 bases match). The TCR was taken from an adult in good health. DNA sequence: TGTGCCAGCAGCTTGGGGCAGGGCCAGCCCCAGCATTTT. It codes for CASSLGQGQPQHF.